A single T cell receptor beta chain is shown here with its context. CDR3 size: 15 residues. V gave up 4 bases and J gave up 4 bases; unmatched junction bases: 5. The germline V gene has CDR1 SGHTA and CDR2 FQGNSA. The sample originates from a study of blood T cell repertoires in COVID-19. Sequencing used immunoSEQ multiplex PCR; TCRdb keeps in-frame clones, though not all of them. The sample lists under 140,000 clones, 70% to 80% occurring once. This rearrangement joins TRBV7-2 to TRBJ2-3; 10 positions agree with TRBD2. Sequenced: peripheral blood. This TCR came from a woman aged 55-69 years with acute or convalescent COVID-19. CDR3 sequence (DNA): TGTGCCAGCAGCTCCCAAGCGGGGGGGGCAGATACGCAGTATTTT. Its protein product is CASSSQAGGADTQYF. Supplemented by reference TRBV7-2 and TRBJ2-3, the full variable domain reads GAGVSQSPSNKVTEKGKDVELRCDPISGHTALYWYRQSLGQGLEFLIYFQGNSAPDKSGLPSDRFSAERTGGSVSTLTIQRTQQEDSAVYLCASSSQAGGADTQYFGPGTRLTVL.